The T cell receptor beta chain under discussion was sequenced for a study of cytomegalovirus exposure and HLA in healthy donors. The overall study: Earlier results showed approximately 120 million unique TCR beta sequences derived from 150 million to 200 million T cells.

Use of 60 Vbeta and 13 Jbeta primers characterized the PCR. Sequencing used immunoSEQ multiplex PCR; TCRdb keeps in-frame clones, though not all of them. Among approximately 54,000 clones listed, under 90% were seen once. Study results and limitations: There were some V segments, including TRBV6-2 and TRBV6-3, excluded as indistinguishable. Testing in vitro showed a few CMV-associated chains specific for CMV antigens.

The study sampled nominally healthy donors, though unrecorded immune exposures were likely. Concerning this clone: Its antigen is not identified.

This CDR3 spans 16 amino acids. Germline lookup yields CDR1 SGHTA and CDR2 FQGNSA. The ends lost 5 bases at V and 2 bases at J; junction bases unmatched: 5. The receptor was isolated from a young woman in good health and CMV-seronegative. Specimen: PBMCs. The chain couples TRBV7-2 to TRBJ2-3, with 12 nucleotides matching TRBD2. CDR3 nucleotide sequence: TGTGCCAGCAGCCCCCGGACTAGCGGGAACACAGATACGCAGTATTTT. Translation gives CASSPRTSGNTDTQYF. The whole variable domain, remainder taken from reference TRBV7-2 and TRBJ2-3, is GAGVSQSPSNKVTEKGKDVELRCDPISGHTALYWYRQSLGQGLEFLIYFQGNSAPDKSGLPSDRFSAERTGGSVSTLTIQRTQQEDSAVYLCASSPRTSGNTDTQYFGPGTRLTVL.